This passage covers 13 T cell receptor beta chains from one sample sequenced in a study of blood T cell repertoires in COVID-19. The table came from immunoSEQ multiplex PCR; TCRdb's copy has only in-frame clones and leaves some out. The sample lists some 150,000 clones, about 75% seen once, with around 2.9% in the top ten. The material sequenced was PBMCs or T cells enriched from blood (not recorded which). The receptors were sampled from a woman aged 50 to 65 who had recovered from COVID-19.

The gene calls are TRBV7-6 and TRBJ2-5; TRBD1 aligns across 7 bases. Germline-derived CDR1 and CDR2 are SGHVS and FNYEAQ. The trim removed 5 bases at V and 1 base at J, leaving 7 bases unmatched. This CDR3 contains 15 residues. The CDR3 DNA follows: TGTGCCAGCAGCCCCCAACACAGGGGCCAAGAGACCCAGTACTTC. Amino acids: CASSPQHRGQETQYF.

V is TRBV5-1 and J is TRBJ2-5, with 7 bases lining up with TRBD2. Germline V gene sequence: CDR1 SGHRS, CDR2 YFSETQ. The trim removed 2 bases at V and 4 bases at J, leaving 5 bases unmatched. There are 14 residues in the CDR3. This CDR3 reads CASSLQTSSETQYF. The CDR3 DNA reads TGCGCCAGCAGCTTACAGACTAGCTCAGAGACCCAGTACTTC.

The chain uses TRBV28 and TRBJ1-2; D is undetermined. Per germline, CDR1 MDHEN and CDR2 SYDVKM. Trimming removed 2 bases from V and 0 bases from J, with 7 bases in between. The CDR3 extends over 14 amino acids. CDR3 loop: CASSLGQPNYGYTF. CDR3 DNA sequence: TGTGCCAGCAGTTTAGGGCAGCCTAACTATGGCTACACCTTC.

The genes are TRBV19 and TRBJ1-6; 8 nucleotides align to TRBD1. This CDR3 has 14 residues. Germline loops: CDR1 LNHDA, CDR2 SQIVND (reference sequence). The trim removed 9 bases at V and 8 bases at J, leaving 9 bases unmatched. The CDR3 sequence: CARGTGPVDSPLHF. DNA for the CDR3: TGTGCCAGGGGGACAGGACCAGTCGATTCACCCCTCCACTTT.

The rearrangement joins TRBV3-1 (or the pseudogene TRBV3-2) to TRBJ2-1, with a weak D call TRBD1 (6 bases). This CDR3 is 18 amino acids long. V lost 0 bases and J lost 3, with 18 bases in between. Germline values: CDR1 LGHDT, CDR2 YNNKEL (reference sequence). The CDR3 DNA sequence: TGTGCCAGCAGCCAAGAGGGGGCGGGCGTTCCACACTACAATGAGCAGTTCTTC. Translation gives CASSQEGAGVPHYNEQFF.

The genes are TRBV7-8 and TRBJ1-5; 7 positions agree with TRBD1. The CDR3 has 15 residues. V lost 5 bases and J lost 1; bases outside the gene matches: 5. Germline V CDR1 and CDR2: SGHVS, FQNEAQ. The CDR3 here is CASSHRGTSNQPQHF. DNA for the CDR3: TGTGCCAGCAGCCACAGGGGTACGAGCAATCAGCCCCAGCATTTT.

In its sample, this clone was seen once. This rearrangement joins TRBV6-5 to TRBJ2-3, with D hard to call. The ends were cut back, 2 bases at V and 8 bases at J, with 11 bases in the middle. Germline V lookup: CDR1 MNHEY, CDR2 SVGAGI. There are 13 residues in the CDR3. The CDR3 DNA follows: TGTGCCAGCAGTTACGTAAGAAGCGCTACGCAGTATTTT. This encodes CASSYVRSATQYF.

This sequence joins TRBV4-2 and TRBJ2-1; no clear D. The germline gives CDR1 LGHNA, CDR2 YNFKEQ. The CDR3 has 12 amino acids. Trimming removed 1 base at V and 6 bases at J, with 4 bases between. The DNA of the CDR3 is TGTGCCAGCAGCCAAGTGGCCAATGAGCAGTTCTTC. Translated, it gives CASSQVANEQFF.

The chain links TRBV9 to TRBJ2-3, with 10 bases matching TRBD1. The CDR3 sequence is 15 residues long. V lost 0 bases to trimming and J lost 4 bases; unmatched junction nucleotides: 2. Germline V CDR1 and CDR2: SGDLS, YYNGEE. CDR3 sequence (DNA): TGTGCCAGCAGCGTAGGACAGGGGGCGGCAGATACGCAGTATTTT. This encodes CASSVGQGAADTQYF.

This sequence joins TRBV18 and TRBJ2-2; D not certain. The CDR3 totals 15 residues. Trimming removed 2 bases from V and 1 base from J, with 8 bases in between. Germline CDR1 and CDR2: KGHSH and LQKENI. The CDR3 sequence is CASSPDQVNTGELFF. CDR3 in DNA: TGTGCCAGCTCACCAGACCAGGTGAACACCGGGGAGCTGTTTTTT.

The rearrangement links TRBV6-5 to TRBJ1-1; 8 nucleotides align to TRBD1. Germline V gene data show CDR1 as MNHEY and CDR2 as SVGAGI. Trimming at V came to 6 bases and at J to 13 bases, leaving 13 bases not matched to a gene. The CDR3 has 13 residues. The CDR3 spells CASRETDRVLDFF. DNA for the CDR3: TGTGCCAGCAGAGAGACGGACAGGGTCCTGGATTTCTTT.

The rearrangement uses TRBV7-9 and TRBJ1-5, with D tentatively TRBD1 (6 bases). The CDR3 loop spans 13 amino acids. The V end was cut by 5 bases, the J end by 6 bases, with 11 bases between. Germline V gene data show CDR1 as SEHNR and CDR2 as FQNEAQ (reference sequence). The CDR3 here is CASSTQGGQPQHF. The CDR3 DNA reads TGTGCCAGCAGCACACAGGGCGGTCAGCCCCAGCATTTT. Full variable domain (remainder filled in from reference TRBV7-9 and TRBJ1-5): DTGVSQNPRHKITKRGQNVTFRCDPISEHNRLYWYRQTLGQGPEFLTYFQNEAQLEKSRLLSDRFSAERPKGSFSTLEIQRTEQGDSAMYLCASSTQGGQPQHFGDGTRLSIL.

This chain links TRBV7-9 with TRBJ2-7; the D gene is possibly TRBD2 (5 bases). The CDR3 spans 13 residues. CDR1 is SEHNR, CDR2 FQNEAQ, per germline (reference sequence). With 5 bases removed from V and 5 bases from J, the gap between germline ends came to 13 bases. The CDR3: CASSPRGRHEQYF. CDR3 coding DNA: TGTGCCAGCAGCCCCCGGGGAAGACACGAGCAGTACTTC.